This T cell receptor beta chain was documented in a study of shared clonotypes between healthy human individuals. About the study: Used for every donor were three CD4 naive, three CD4 memory, two CD8 naive and one CD8 memory plate.

HIV-negative, healthy adults without recent acute infections or vaccinations were the donors. This clone appeared once. The run depth of the assay was deep. Under the authors' procedure: For the immunoSEQ data, sequences were junction-only without quality scores, so filtering differed. Repertoires were generated with immunoSEQ multiplex PCR, while TCRdb's copy carries only in-frame clones and drops some. V and J calls and clone size are copied from that table; D and trimming were computed from the DNA. Among 1.5 million to 1.9 million clones, approximately 98% were seen once, and the ten largest hold about 0.42%. This CDR3 spans 14 amino acids. CDR1 and CDR2 (germline): SGHAT, FQNNGV. Deletions cut 5 bases from V and 7 bases from J, with 15 bases between.

The origin of this receptor is a man aged 25-45 years in good health. The chain uses TRBV11-2 and TRBJ2-1; D gene uncertain. Input material: naive CD4+ T cells sorted from blood. The subset was: CD45RA+ positively selected. CDR3 DNA sequence: TGTGCCAGCAGCCGGAGTCGAGTTGTTAATGAGCAGTTCTTC. Protein product: CASSRSRVVNEQFF. The full variable domain, its missing parts supplied by reference TRBV11-2 and TRBJ2-1, is EAGVAQSPRYKIIEKRQSVAFWCNPISGHATLYWYQQILGQGPKLLIQFQNNGVVDDSQLPKDRFSAERLKGVDSTLKIQPAKLEDSAVYLCASSRSRVVNEQFFGPGTRLTVL.